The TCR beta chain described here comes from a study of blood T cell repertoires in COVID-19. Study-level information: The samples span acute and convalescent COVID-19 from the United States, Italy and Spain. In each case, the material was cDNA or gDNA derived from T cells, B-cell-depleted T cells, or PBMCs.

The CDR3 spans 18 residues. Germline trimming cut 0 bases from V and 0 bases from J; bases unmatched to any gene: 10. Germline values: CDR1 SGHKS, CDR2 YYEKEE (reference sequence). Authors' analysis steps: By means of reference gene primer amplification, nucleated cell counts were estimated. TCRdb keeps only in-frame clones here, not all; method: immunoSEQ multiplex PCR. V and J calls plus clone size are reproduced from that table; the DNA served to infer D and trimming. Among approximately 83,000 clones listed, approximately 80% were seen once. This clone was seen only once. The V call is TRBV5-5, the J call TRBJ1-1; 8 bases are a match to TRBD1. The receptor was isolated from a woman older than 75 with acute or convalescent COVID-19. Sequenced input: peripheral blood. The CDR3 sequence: CASSLASGTGRLNTEAFF. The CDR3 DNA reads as TGTGCCAGCAGCTTGGCCTCCGGGACAGGACGCTTGAACACTGAAGCTTTCTTT.